These T cell receptor beta chains were read from a single sample in a study of human T cells and chemical hapten exposure. TCRdb re-called the RACE reads with MiXCR, one entry per CDR3 protein. The sample contains over 95,000 distinct CDR3 sequences, 9.5% to 15% of which appear only once. The sample was whole blood, taken in connection with sensitization to the hapten diphenylcyclopropenone (DPC). These receptors all stem from a woman in her thirties or forties with alopecia areata. Some clones in this sample may be carry-over from other donors' samples. Both conserved end residues are part of each CDR3. The D gene is left open where the match is weak. Not every row has a clone size; where given, it reads once, few, many or a size class.

V,size,J,D,DNA,CDR3
TRBV18,many,TRBJ1-1,.,TGTGCCAGCGACAAGACAGGAGGACGGTCTTGGAACACTGAAGCTTTCTTT,CASDKTGGRSWNTEAFF
TRBV20-1,.,TRBJ2-1,TRBD2,TGCAGTGCTACACAAACCCCGACTAGCGGGAGGTCCACCTACAATGAGCAGTTCTTC,CSATQTPTSGRSTYNEQFF
TRBV29-1,many,TRBJ1-1,.,TGCAGCGTTGAAGCAACTCTGAACACTGAAGCTTTCTTT,CSVEATLNTEAFF
TRBV27,.,TRBJ1-1,.,TGTGCCAGCAGTCCCCACGAGGGGATCAACACTGAAGCTTTCTTT,CASSPHEGINTEAFF
TRBV21-1,.,TRBJ2-1,.,TGTGCCAGCAGCAATGGAAAAAGCTCCTACAATGAGCAGTTCTTC,CASSNGKSSYNEQFF
TRBV6-5,many,TRBJ2-7,TRBD2,TGTGCCAGCAGTTACTCAGGGGGATATAGCGGGAGGGCCGAACAATCCTACGAGCAGTACTTC,CASSYSGGYSGRAEQSYEQYF
TRBV29-1,few,TRBJ1-5,.,TGCAGCGTTGGAGATCAGCCCCAGCATTTT,CSVGDQPQHF
TRBV27,many,TRBJ2-7,.,TGTGCCAGCAGTCCCCACGAGCAGTACTTC,CASSPHEQYF
TRBV29-1,.,TRBJ2-1,.,TGCAGCGTTGATGACAACGTCAATGAGCAGTTCTTC,CSVDDNVNEQFF
TRBV27,.,TRBJ1-1,.,TGTGCCAGCAGTTTCACGTACATGAACACTGAAGCTTTCTTT,CASSFTYMNTEAFF
TRBV29-1,many,TRBJ2-5,TRBD2,TGCAGCGGGGGACTAGCCGAAGAGACCCAGTACTTC,CSGGLAEETQYF
TRBV18,many,TRBJ1-2,.,TGTGCCAGCTCACCGGTGCCCGACAGGAACTATGGCTACACCTTC,CASSPVPDRNYGYTF
TRBV30,few,TRBJ2-5,TRBD1,TGTGCCTGGAGGAAGACAGGGTTTCAAGAGACCCAGTACTTC,CAWRKTGFQETQYF
TRBV7-9,many,TRBJ2-7,.,TGTGCCAGCAGCTTAGCGAGCGACAGATCCTACGAGCAGTACTTC,CASSLASDRSYEQYF
TRBV28,few,TRBJ1-1,.,TGTGCCAGCAGTTCCCTCGAGGAGGTTAAGAGTGAAGCTTTCTTT,CASSSLEEVKSEAFF
TRBV2,few,TRBJ1-5,.,TGTGCCAGCAGTGATCAGGGTGCCCAGCATTTT,CASSDQGAQHF
TRBV3-1,.,TRBJ2-1,.,TGTGCCAGCAGCCAAGGGGCCATACCTCGCAATGAGCAGTTCTTC,CASSQGAIPRNEQFF
TRBV19,.,TRBJ2-7,TRBD2,TGTGCCAGTAGTGCCATAGCGGGGGTCTCCTACGAGCAGTACTTC,CASSAIAGVSYEQYF
TRBV20-1,few,TRBJ2-3,TRBD2,TGCAGTGCTATTGGGACTAGCGGGTCAGATACGCAGTATTTT,CSAIGTSGSDTQYF
TRBV9,few,TRBJ2-3,TRBD2,TGTGCCAGCAGCGTAGGACTAGCGGACTTCTCCGATACGCAGTATTTT,CASSVGLADFSDTQYF
TRBV29-1,.,TRBJ2-5,.,TGCAGTCAGGCCCGGACAGACCAAGAGACCCAGTACTTC,CSQARTDQETQYF
TRBV20-1,few,TRBJ2-3,.,TGCAGTGTCCTCCCTGACGCGGATTCGTTGACGCAGTATTTT,CSVLPDADSLTQYF
TRBV12-3/TRBV12-4,.,TRBJ1-5,.,TGTGCCAGCAGTTTAGATGCAGCTAATAGCAATCAGCCCCAGCATTTT,CASSLDAANSNQPQHF
TRBV5-6,few,TRBJ2-1,.,TGTGCCAGCAGCCGATCCATTCCCAATGAGCAGTTCTTC,CASSRSIPNEQFF
TRBV6-2/TRBV6-3,few,TRBJ2-1,TRBD2,TGTGCCAGCAGTAGGCGTAGCGGGAGTTTAAATGAGCAGTTCTTC,CASSRRSGSLNEQFF
TRBV7-2,few,TRBJ1-4,.,TGTGCCAGCAGCTTAGAGGGAGGGGCCTGGGGTGAAAAACTGTTTTTT,CASSLEGGAWGEKLFF
TRBV15,few,TRBJ2-3,TRBD2,TGTGCCACCAGCAGAGCTAGCGGGAGTAGAACAGATACGCAGTATTTT,CATSRASGSRTDTQYF
TRBV28,few,TRBJ2-7,.,TGTGCCAGCACCTTGGGGACCTACGAGCAGTACTTC,CASTLGTYEQYF
TRBV4-1,once,TRBJ1-1,.,TGCGCCAGCAGCCAAGATGTTATGCGGCAGCACACCACTGAAGCTTTCTTT,CASSQDVMRQHTTEAFF
TRBV7-3,few,TRBJ1-1,.,TGTGCCAGCAGCTTAGCTTCAGGGCTAGGCACTGAAGCTTTCTTT,CASSLASGLGTEAFF
TRBV4-1,few,TRBJ1-2,.,TGCGCCAGCAGCCAAGGAGGGACCTCTAACTATGGCTACACCTTC,CASSQGGTSNYGYTF
TRBV28,few,TRBJ2-7,.,TGTGCCACCACGAGGGGTCCCTACGAGCAGTACTTC,CATTRGPYEQYF
TRBV7-2,.,TRBJ2-1,.,TGTGCCAGCAGCGCCGGGACCGACAATGAGCAGTTCTTC,CASSAGTDNEQFF
TRBV7-9,many,TRBJ2-1,.,TGTGCCAGCAGTTTCGTTTGGGACCCCTACAATGAGCAGTTCTTC,CASSFVWDPYNEQFF
TRBV5-1,.,TRBJ2-2,TRBD1,TGCGCCAGCAGCTTGTCAGGACAGGGGGCCTCCGGGGAGCTGTTTTTT,CASSLSGQGASGELFF
TRBV6-6,many,TRBJ2-1,TRBD2,TGTGCCACCCTCCTCGCGCGGGGGAGCTCCTACAATGAGCAGTTCTTC,CATLLARGSSYNEQFF
TRBV7-2,few,TRBJ2-5,TRBD2,TGTGCCAGCAGCTTAGCGCGGGCGGGAGTAGGAGAGACCCAGTACTTC,CASSLARAGVGETQYF
TRBV20-1,few,TRBJ2-7,TRBD2,TGCAGTGAGACAAGAGCTAGCGGGATTCGCGAGCAGTACTTC,CSETRASGIREQYF
TRBV28,few,TRBJ2-7,TRBD2,TGTGCCAGCAGTTTATCCGCAGCGGGAGGGCCCTACGAGCAGTACTTC,CASSLSAAGGPYEQYF
TRBV20-1,few,TRBJ2-7,TRBD2,TGCAGTGCTAGACCACCCGGGACTAGCGGGAGAGGGGGGGCGTACTTC,CSARPPGTSGRGGAYF
TRBV12-3/TRBV12-4,.,TRBJ2-7,.,TGTGCCAGCAGTTTGAGATCCGGGGAGTCCTACGAGCAGTACTTC,CASSLRSGESYEQYF
TRBV28,few,TRBJ1-5,.,TGTGCCAGCAGTTCCTATAGCAATCAGCCCCAGCATTTT,CASSSYSNQPQHF
TRBV28,many,TRBJ1-2,.,TGTGCCAGCCACAGGCAACCCTATGGCTACACCTTC,CASHRQPYGYTF